This is a list of T cell receptor beta chains from one sample in a study of CD8+ T cells in alopecia areata. Produced via immunoSEQ multiplex PCR; TCRdb's table is partial and in-frame only. The sample yields about 190,000 clones, roughly three fifths seen once. The input for sequencing was CD4+ T cells sorted from blood, taken at week 4, from a patient treated with tofacitinib. The receptors derive from a human donor with alopecia areata. Both conserved end residues are part of each CDR3. D genes are given only for firm matches. Size tells how often a clone was seen (once, few, many) or the class of an expanded clone, and some rows leave it out.

V	J	size	D	DNA	CDR3
TRBV7-8	TRBJ1-3	few	TRBD1	TGTGCCAGCAGCGTAGACAGGGGGCGCCTGACTGGAAACACCATATATTTT	CASSVDRGRLTGNTIYF
TRBV27	TRBJ2-3	NA	NA	TGTGCCAGCAGTTCCCACCCCGGAAGGCCGGATCCAGATACGCAGTATTTT	CASSSHPGRPDPDTQYF
TRBV29-1	TRBJ1-3	NA	NA	TGCAGCGCACCCTCTGGAAACACCATATATTTT	CSAPSGNTIYF
TRBV11-2	TRBJ2-4	NA	NA	TGTGCCAGCAGCTTACGGGCGATGTTAAGCGGTTCGAGCATTCAGTACTTC	CASSLRAMLSGSSIQYF
TRBV28	TRBJ2-7	NA	TRBD2	TGTGCCAGCAGCAGAACCTCGGCCGGGAGGGCGTTATACGAGCAGTACTTC	CASSRTSAGRALYEQYF
TRBV29-1	TRBJ1-5	NA	TRBD1	TGCAGCGTTGCGACAGGGGTCCACAATCAGCCCCAGCATTTT	CSVATGVHNQPQHF
TRBV28	TRBJ1-2	few	NA	TGTGCCACCGCTGGACGGGCCTATGGCTACACCTTC	CATAGRAYGYTF
TRBV30	TRBJ1-3	NA	NA	TGTGCCTGGAGACCAGGGGAACTGATTTCTGGAAACACCATATATTTT	CAWRPGELISGNTIYF
TRBV25-1	TRBJ1-2	few	NA	TGTGCCAGCAGTGAACGGGGAAAGGGGAACTATGGCTACACCTTC	CASSERGKGNYGYTF
TRBV4-1	TRBJ2-7	NA	NA	TGCGCCAGCAGCCAGCGGGACAACTACGAGCAGTACTTC	CASSQRDNYEQYF
TRBV5-6	TRBJ1-4	NA	NA	TGTGCCAGCAGCAGCCAGGGTGAGGTCGCTGAAAAACTGTTTTTT	CASSSQGEVAEKLFF
TRBV7-2	TRBJ1-5	few	NA	TGTGCCAGCAGCTTAGATGGGGGGAACGAGCCCCAGCATTTT	CASSLDGGNEPQHF
TRBV30	TRBJ1-5	few	NA	TGTGCCTGGAGTATTGCCCCCCGTCAGCCCCAGCATTTT	CAWSIAPRQPQHF
TRBV4-1	TRBJ1-1	NA	NA	TGCGCCAGCAGCCGAATCCCGGTGGCAGGAAACACTGAAGCTTTCTTT	CASSRIPVAGNTEAFF